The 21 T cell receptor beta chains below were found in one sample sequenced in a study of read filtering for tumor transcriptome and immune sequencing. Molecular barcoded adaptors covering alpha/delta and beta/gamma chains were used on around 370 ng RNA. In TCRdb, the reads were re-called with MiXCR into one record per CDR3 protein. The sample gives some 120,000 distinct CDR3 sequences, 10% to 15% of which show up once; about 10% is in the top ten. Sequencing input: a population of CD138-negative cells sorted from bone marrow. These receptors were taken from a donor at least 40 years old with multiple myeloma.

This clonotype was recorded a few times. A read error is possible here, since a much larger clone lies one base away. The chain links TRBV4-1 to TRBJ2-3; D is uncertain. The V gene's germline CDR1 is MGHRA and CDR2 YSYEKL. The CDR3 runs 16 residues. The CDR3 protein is CASGQETDVMLDTQYF. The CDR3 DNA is TGCGCCAGCGGCCAAGAAACGGATGTCATGCTTGATACGCAGTATTTT.

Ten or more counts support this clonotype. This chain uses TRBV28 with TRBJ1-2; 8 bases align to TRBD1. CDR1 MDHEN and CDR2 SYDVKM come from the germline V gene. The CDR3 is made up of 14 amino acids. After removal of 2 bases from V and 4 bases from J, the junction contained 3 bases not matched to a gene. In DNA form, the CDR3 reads TGTGCCAGCAGTTTAAGGGACAGGTTCTATGGCTACACCTTC. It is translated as CASSLRDRFYGYTF.

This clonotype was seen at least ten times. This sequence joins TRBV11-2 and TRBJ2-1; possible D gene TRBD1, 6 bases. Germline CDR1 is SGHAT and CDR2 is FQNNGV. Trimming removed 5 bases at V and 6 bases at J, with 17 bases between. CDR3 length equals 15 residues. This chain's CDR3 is CASSLTGRRGNEQFF. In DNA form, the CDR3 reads TGTGCCAGCAGCCTGACAGGAAGACGGGGCAATGAGCAGTTCTTC.

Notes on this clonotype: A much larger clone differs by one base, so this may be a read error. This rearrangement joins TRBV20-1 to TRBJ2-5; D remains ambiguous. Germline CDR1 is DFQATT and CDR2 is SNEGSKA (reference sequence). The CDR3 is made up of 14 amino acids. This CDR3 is CSAGDIGFRETQYF. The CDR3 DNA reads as TGCAGTGCTGGAGATATAGGCTTTAGGGAGACCCAGTACTTC.

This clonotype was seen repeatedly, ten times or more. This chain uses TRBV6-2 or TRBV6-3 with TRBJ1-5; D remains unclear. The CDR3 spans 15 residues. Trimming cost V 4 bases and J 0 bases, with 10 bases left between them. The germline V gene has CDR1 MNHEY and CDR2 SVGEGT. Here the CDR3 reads CASSSPGVSNQPQHF. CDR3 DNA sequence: TGTGCCAGCAGTTCCCCCGGGGTTAGCAATCAGCCCCAGCATTTT.

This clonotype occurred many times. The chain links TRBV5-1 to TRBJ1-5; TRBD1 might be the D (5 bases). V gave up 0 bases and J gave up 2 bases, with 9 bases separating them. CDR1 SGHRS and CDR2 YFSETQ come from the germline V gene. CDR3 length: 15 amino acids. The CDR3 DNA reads TGCGCCAGCAGCTTGGAGGGGACGGGCAATCAGCCCCAGCATTTT. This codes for CASSLEGTGNQPQHF.

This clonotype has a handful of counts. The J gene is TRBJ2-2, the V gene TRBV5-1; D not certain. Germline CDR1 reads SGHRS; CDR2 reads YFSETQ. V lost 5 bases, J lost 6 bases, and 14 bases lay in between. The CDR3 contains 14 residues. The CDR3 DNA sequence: TGCGCCAGCAGTGTAGCCCAGACCCCCGGGGAGCTGTTTTTT. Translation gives CASSVAQTPGELFF.

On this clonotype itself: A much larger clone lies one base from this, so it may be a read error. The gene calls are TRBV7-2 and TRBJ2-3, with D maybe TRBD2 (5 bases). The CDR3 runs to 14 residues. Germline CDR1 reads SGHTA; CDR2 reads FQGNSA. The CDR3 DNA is TGTGCCAGCAGCTTAGTGGCTAGCCAAGATTCGCAGTATTTT. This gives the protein CASSLVASQDSQYF.

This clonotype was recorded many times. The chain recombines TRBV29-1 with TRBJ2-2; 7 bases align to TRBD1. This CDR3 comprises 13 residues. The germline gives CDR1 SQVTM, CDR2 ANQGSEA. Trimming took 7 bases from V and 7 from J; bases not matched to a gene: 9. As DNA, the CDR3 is TGCAGCGCCGGGACAGTGGTTGGCGGGGAGCTGTTTTTT. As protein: CSAGTVVGGELFF.

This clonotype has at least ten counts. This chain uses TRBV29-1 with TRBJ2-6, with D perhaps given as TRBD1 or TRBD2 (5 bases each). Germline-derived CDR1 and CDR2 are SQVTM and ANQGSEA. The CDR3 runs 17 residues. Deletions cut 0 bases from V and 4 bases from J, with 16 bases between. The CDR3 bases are TGCAGCGTTGAAGACGGGGCCCGAAGCTCCGGGGCCAACGTCCTGACTTTC. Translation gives CSVEDGARSSGANVLTF.

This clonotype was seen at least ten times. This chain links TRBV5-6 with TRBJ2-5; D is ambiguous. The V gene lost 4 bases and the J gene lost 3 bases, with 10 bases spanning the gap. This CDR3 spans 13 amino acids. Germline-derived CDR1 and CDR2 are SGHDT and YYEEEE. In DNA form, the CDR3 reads TGTGCCAGCAGCACCGCCCTAAAAGAGACCCAGTACTTC. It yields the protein CASSTALKETQYF.

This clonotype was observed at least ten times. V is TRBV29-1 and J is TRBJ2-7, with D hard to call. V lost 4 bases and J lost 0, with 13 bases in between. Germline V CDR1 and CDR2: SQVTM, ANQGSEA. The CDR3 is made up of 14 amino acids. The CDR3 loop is CSVAAARDSYEQYF. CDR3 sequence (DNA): TGCAGCGTTGCGGCGGCCAGAGACTCCTACGAGCAGTACTTC.

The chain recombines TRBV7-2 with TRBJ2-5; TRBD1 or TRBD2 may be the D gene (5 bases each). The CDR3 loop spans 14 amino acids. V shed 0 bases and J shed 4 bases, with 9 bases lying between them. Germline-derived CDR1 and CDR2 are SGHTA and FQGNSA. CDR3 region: CASSLAAGTETQYF. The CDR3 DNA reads TGTGCCAGCAGCTTAGCAGCAGGGACAGAGACCCAGTACTTC.

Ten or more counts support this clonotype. The CDR3 region has the DNA TGCAGCGTTGCTCTGACAGGGGGCCCTGATCAGCCCCAGCATTTT. The encoded protein is CSVALTGGPDQPQHF. This chain joins TRBV29-1 and TRBJ1-5; TRBD1 aligns across 10 bases. The CDR3 extends over 15 amino acids. Germline V gene data show CDR1 as SQVTM and CDR2 as ANQGSEA. V lost 4 bases and J lost 5; bases outside the gene matches: 8.

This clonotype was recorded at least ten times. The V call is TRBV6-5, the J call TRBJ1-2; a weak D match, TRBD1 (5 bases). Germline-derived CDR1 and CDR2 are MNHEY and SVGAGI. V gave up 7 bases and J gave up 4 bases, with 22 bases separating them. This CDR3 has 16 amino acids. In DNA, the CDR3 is TGTGCCAGCACCCACCGACGGGGGGGAAACGTCTATGGCTACACCTTC. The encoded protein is CASTHRRGGNVYGYTF.

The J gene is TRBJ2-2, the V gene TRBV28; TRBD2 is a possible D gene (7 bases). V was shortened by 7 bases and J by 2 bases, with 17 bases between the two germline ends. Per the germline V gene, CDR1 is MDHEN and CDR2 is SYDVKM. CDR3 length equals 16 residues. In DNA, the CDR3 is TGTGCCAGCACCAAGGGGGGACTACTTAACACCGGGGAGCTGTTTTTT. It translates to CASTKGGLLNTGELFF. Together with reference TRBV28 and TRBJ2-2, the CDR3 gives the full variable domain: DVKVTQSSRYLVKRTGEKVFLECVQDMDHENMFWYRQDPGLGLRLIYFSYDVKMKEKGDIPEGYSVSREKKERFSLILESASTNQTSMYLCASTKGGLLNTGELFFGEGSRLTVL.

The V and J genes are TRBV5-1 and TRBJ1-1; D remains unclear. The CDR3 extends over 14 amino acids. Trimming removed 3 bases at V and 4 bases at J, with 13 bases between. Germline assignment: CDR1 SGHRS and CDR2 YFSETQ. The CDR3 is CASSYITGPTEAFF. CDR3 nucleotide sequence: TGCGCCAGCAGCTATATAACCGGACCCACTGAAGCTTTCTTT. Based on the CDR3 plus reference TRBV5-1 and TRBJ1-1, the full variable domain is KAGVTQTPRYLIKTRGQQVTLSCSPISGHRSVSWYQQTPGQGLQFLFEYFSETQRNKGNFPGRFSGRQFSNSRSEMNVSTLELGDSALYLCASSYITGPTEAFFGQGTRLTVV.

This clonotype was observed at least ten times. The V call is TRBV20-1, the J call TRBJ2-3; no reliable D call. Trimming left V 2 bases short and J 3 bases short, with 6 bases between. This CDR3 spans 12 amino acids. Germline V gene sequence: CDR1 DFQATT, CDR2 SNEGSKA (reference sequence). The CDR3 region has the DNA TGCAGTGCTAGACCAGAAACAGATACGCAGTATTTT. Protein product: CSARPETDTQYF.

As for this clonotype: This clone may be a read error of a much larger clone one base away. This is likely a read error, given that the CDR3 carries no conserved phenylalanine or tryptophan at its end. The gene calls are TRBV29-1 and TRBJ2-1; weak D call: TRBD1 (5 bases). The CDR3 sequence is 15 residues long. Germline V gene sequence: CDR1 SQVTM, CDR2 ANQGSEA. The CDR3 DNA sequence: TGCGGCGTTGGTACAGGCCACCTATCCTACAATGAGCAGTTCTCC. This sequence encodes CGVGTGHLSYNEQFS.

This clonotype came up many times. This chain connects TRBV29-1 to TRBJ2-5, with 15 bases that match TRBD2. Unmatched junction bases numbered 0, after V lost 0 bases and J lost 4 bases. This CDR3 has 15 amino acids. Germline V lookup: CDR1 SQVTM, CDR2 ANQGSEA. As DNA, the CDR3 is TGCAGCGTTGAAGAGGGACTAGCGGGGGGAGAGACCCAGTACTTC. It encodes CSVEEGLAGGETQYF.

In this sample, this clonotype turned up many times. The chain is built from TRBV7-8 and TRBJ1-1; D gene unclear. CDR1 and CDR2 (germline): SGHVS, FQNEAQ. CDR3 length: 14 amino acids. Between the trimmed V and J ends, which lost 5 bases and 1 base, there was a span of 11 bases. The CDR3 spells CASSPSPWNTEAFF. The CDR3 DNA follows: TGTGCCAGCAGCCCCTCACCGTGGAACACTGAAGCTTTCTTT.